The T cell receptor (beta chain) described here comes from a study of T-cell memory formation after mild COVID-19. General observations from the study: CD8+ contracting clones occupied EMRA, while CD4+ ones occupied mainly CM and EM. Memory sampled before infection contained some responding clones, suggesting cross-reactive memory joined.

V trimming: 2 bases; J trimming: 9 bases; junction bases outside the gene matches: 8. The CDR3 covers 16 residues. CDR1 and CDR2 from the germline V gene are MRHNA and SNTAGT. Constant-segment primers and 5'RACE yielded cDNA libraries for TCR alpha and TCR beta, each carrying sample barcodes and UMIs. TCRdb used MiXCR to reprocess the 5' RACE reads, holding one entry per CDR3 protein. The sample lists some 320,000 distinct CDR3 sequences, 15% to 20% occurring once. This clonotype was seen a handful of times. The antigen is not known. The rearrangement links TRBV6-4 to TRBJ2-1, with 12 nucleotides matching TRBD1. This receptor was identified in a young man who had mild COVID-19 (a few samples of this study predate the infection). Cell type and time point are not known. The sample comprised PBMCs or a T cell subset sorted from them (not recorded which). The CDR3 DNA reads as TGTGCCAGCAGTGACCAACCGGGACAGGGGGCCGGTGAGCAGTTCTTC. Amino acids: CASSDQPGQGAGEQFF.